This T cell receptor (beta chain) was captured by sequencing in a study of beta chain features in type 1 diabetes. The whole isolated RNA underwent reverse transcription, so sequencing captured expressed TCRB transcripts. Clones were sequenced by immunoSEQ multiplex PCR, and TCRdb holds only the in-frame ones, with some missing. The table shows over 500,000 clones, with 15% occurring only once. CDR3 length: 16 residues. The V gene lost 5 bases and the J gene lost 9 bases, with 25 bases spanning the gap. The chain has TRBV23-1 and TRBJ1-1; D is perhaps TRBD1 (5 bases). TRBV23-1 is known as an ORF, though its function is uncertain. The sequencing input was naive CD4+ T cells from blood. This TCR was recovered from a man younger than 35 in good health. As DNA, the CDR3 is TGCGCCAGCAGTACCGGACATGGGCCGATTCAACGGAAAGCTTTCTTT. The encoded protein is CASSTGHGPIQRKAFF.